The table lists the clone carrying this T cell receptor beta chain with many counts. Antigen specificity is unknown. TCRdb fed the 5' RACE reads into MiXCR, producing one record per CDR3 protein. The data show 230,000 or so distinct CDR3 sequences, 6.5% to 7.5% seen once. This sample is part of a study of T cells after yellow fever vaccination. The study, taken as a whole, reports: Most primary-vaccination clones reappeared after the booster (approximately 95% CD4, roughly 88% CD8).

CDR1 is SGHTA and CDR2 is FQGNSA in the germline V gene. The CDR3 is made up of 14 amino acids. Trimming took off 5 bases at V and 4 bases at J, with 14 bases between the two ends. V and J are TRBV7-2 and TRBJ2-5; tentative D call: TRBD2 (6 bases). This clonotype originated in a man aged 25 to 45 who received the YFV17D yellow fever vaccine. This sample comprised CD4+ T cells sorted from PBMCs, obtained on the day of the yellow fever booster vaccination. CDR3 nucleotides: TGTGCCAGCAGCCGGAGGAGGGCCTCAGAGACCCAGTACTTC. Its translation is CASSRRRASETQYF.